This record concerns one TCR beta chain sequence. MiXCR, run by TCRdb on the 5' RACE reads, gives a single entry per CDR3 protein. The sample has more than 400,000 distinct CDR3 sequences, roughly 15% seen once. This sample was taken from a study of identical twins. The sample also formed part of further work on yellow fever vaccine responses in identical twins.

The clonotype originates from a young woman in good health. The sample comprised CD4+ T cells sorted from blood.

Written as DNA, the CDR3 is TGTGCCAGCAGCTTGGGCGGGACAGGGGGCAAGGGTGAGCAGTTCTTC. Amino acid sequence: CASSLGGTGGKGEQFF. J is TRBJ2-1 and V is TRBV5-4; 12 bases fit TRBD1. Germline CDR1 and CDR2: SGHNT and YYREEE (reference sequence). The CDR3 totals 16 residues. V trimming: 0 bases; J trimming: 9 bases; junction bases outside the gene matches: 7.